Sequencing of this TCR beta chain was carried out in a study of healthy donors' naive CD4 and CD8 T cells. Naive CD4+ cells were sorted as CD4+CD8-CD45RO-CD45RA+; naive CD8+ as CD8+CD4-CD45RA+CD27bright. Starting from 500 ng of total RNA, TCR libraries were made with linear amplification. TCRdb reprocessed the reads via MiXCR and lists one record per CDR3 protein. The sample comprises approximately 200,000 distinct CDR3 sequences, around three quarters of which are singletons, and less than 2.5% rests with the top ten. The source of this sequence is a pool of human donors in good health; the sample pools cells from several healthy donors. Material: naive CD4+ and CD8+ T cells sorted from blood, pooled from several donors.

CDR3 sequence reads: CATSSGRANYGYTF. The CDR3 DNA reads as TGTGCCACCAGCAGTGGGAGGGCTAACTATGGCTACACCTTC. This chain links TRBV15 with TRBJ1-2; D is uncertain. Between the trimmed V and J ends, which lost 3 bases and 0 bases, there was a span of 8 bases. Per germline, CDR1 LNHNV and CDR2 YYDKDF (reference sequence). The CDR3 totals 14 residues.